This T cell receptor (beta chain) derives from a study of shared clonotypes between healthy human individuals. Study conclusions and caveats: Among four donors, roughly 5% of naive CD4 clonotypes were found in common.

This clone is a singleton in its sample. Antigen unknown. The assay was immunoSEQ multiplex PCR, and TCRdb's table has in-frame clones only and misses some. Altogether hundreds of thousands of clones are present, almost 97% being singletons, with the ten largest covering approximately 0.06%. The CDR3 sequence is 17 residues long. Per the germline V gene, CDR1 is SGHAT and CDR2 is FQNNGV. The V segment lost 5 bases and the J segment 9 bases; nucleotides outside the gene matches: 19. The source of this sequence is a woman in her twenties or thirties in good health. The sample was naive CD4+ T cells sorted from blood. Subset indicated: CD45RA+ positively selected. The chain couples TRBV11-2 to TRBJ2-1; 7 bases are shared with TRBD2. The CDR3: CASSPLTSERIGGEQFF. CDR3 in DNA: TGTGCCAGCAGCCCATTAACTAGCGAGAGGATAGGAGGTGAGCAGTTCTTC.